The next 6 T cell receptor beta chains were all read from a single sample in a study of cytotoxic CD8 clonotypes in ibrutinib-treated CLL. Repertoires were generated with immunoSEQ multiplex PCR, while TCRdb's copy carries only in-frame clones and drops some. The repertoire holds 150,000 to 200,000 clones, with about four fifths as singletons. The material was PBMCs, obtained after 24 months of ibrutinib treatment. These receptors originate from a human donor with chronic lymphocytic leukemia.

The gene calls are TRBV5-4 and TRBJ2-5; D is perhaps TRBD2 (5 bases). Germline CDR1 is SGHNT and CDR2 is YYREEE (reference sequence). This CDR3 has 14 amino acids. Trimming stripped 0 bases from V and 5 bases from J, with 11 bases between. CDR3 amino acids: CASSLVEGLETQYF. CDR3 DNA: TGTGCCAGCAGCTTGGTAGAGGGTCTGGAGACCCAGTACTTC. The whole variable domain, filled in from reference TRBV5-4 and TRBJ2-5, reads ETGVTQSPTHLIKTRGQQVTLRCSSQSGHNTVSWYQQALGQGPQFIFQYYREEENGRGNFPPRFSGLQFPNYSSELNVNALELDDSALYLCASSLVEGLETQYFGPGTRLLVL.

For the CDR3, the DNA is TGTGCCTGGAGGGGGGGGCGAGGGACTGAAGCTTTCTTT. Translation gives CAWRGGRGTEAFF. The genes are TRBV30 and TRBJ1-1, with D perhaps matching TRBD1 (6 bases). CDR1 and CDR2 from the germline V gene are GTSNPN and SVGIG (reference sequence). Between the trimmed V and J ends, which lost 3 bases and 5 bases, there was a span of 13 bases. The CDR3 length is 13 residues.

The chain carries TRBV6-5 and TRBJ2-1; the D gene is possibly TRBD2 (6 bases). CDR1 and CDR2 from the germline V gene are MNHEY and SVGAGI. The V gene lost 2 bases and the J gene lost 8 bases, with 13 bases spanning the gap. This CDR3 contains 14 residues. This chain's CDR3 is CASSYVRETYEQFF. The CDR3 DNA reads as TGTGCCAGCAGTTACGTTCGGGAGACGTATGAGCAGTTCTTC.

The rearrangement joins TRBV7-3 to TRBJ2-3; possible D gene TRBD1, 5 bases. V was trimmed by 7 bases and J by 9 bases, leaving 17 bases between them. This CDR3 is 13 amino acids long. The germline CDR1 and CDR2 sequences are SGHTA and FQGTGA. The CDR3: CASTDPAGKTQYF. The CDR3 DNA reads TGTGCCAGCACCGATCCGGCAGGGAAGACGCAGTATTTT.

This chain connects TRBV14 to TRBJ1-5, with D tentatively TRBD1 (5 bases). The CDR3 contains 16 residues. Germline values: CDR1 SGHDN, CDR2 FVKESK. V was cut by 4 bases and J by 6 bases, with 19 bases left in between. The CDR3 nucleotides read TGTGCCAGCAGCCCAGGGCTCGACCGGAGGAGTCAGCCCCAGCATTTT. This encodes CASSPGLDRRSQPQHF.

The V gene is TRBV19, the J gene TRBJ2-1, with TRBD2 as a possible D gene (5 bases). Trimming removed 8 bases at V and 11 bases at J, with 13 bases between. The CDR3 totals 11 residues. The germline V gene encodes CDR1 LNHDA and CDR2 SQIVND (reference sequence). CDR3 region: CASLDRGKQFF. As DNA, the CDR3 is TGTGCCAGTCTCGACCGGGGAAAGCAGTTCTTC.